The rows below give T cell receptor beta chains drawn from one sample of a study of spatial heterogeneity in lung cancer. Via MiXCR, TCRdb re-called the 5' RACE reads, giving one row per CDR3 protein. The repertoire holds just over 70,000 distinct CDR3 sequences, around 8.9% seen once, with roughly 1.9% in the top ten. The input for sequencing was PBMCs, taken at follow-up. The receptors shown here come from a female donor with early-stage non-small cell lung cancer. CDR3s include the opening cysteine and the closing phenylalanine or tryptophan. A D gene is named only where the DNA matches it firmly. Size is stated for part of the rows, as once, few or many counts, or as a class when the clone is expanded.

clone_size d_call j_call v_call cdr3_length cdr3_aa cdr3_nt
many TRBD1 TRBJ1-1 TRBV28 15 CASSTGQGLHGEAFF TGTGCCAGCAGTACCGGACAGGGGCTCCACGGGGAAGCTTTCTTT
. . TRBJ1-1 TRBV28 15 CASRSLTSGRTEAFF TGTGCCAGCCGAAGCCTAACGTCGGGTCGCACTGAAGCTTTCTTT
few . TRBJ2-3 TRBV7-9 12 CASSLNPDTQYF TGTGCCAGCAGCTTAAACCCAGATACGCAGTATTTT
few . TRBJ1-1 TRBV28 15 CASSLTVGMNTEAFF TGTGCCAGCAGTTTAACGGTGGGGATGAACACTGAAGCTTTCTTT
many . TRBJ1-5 TRBV18 13 CASSPGRDQPQHF TGTGCCAGCTCACCCGGACGCGATCAGCCCCAGCATTTT
many . TRBJ2-1 TRBV3-1 16 CASSQGSGNSYNEQFF TGTGCCAGCAGCCAAGGTTCCGGGAACTCCTACAATGAGCAGTTCTTC
many TRBD1 TRBJ1-1 TRBV5-1 14 CASNQDRGNTEAFF TGCGCCAGCAACCAAGACAGGGGGAACACTGAAGCTTTCTTT
many . TRBJ1-2 TRBV7-9 15 CASSIGISGSYGYTF TGTGCCAGCTCGATTGGGATTTCAGGAAGCTATGGCTACACCTTC
many . TRBJ2-3 TRBV27 15 CASSFLVSSTDTQYF TGTGCCAGCAGTTTCCTAGTGAGCTCCACAGATACGCAGTATTTT
many . TRBJ1-1 TRBV27 15 CASSAETTRVAEAFF TGTGCCAGCAGTGCGGAGACAACGAGGGTCGCTGAAGCTTTCTTT
many . TRBJ1-1 TRBV18 15 CASSPNQLQNTEAFF TGTGCCAGCTCACCAAATCAACTCCAGAACACTGAAGCTTTCTTT
many . TRBJ2-7 TRBV7-9 14 CASSPGAASYEQYF TGTGCCAGCAGCCCCGGGGCAGCCTCCTACGAGCAGTACTTC
many TRBD2 TRBJ2-7 TRBV5-1 17 CASSSNLRAGLTYEQYF TGCGCCAGCAGCTCGAACCTACGAGCGGGATTGACCTACGAGCAGTACTTC
many TRBD2 TRBJ2-1 TRBV6-4 14 CATRTSGSRNEQFF TGTGCCACCCGGACTAGCGGGAGTAGGAATGAGCAGTTCTTC
many . TRBJ1-1 TRBV3-1 12 CASSQNGAEAFF TGTGCCAGCAGCCAAAACGGTGCTGAAGCTTTCTTT
many . TRBJ1-5 TRBV12-3/TRBV12-4 15 CASRSGFGGDQPQHF TGTGCCAGCAGATCCGGTTTCGGAGGGGATCAGCCCCAGCATTTT
few TRBD2 TRBJ2-1 TRBV7-8 17 CASSSTPSGSSYNEQFF TGTGCCAGCAGCTCCACCCCTAGCGGAAGCTCCTACAATGAGCAGTTCTTC
. . TRBJ2-1 TRBV5-5 15 CASRYGTPSYNEQFF TGTGCCAGCCGGTACGGGACTCCCTCCTACAATGAGCAGTTCTTC
many . TRBJ2-1 TRBV14 13 CATQGDYDNEQFF TGTGCCACTCAGGGGGACTACGACAATGAGCAGTTCTTC
many . TRBJ1-4 TRBV19 16 CASTEGRWATNEKLFF TGTGCCAGTACCGAGGGAAGGTGGGCAACTAATGAAAAACTGTTTTTT
many . TRBJ2-2 TRBV18 15 CASSAGQGNTGELFF TGTGCCAGCTCAGCGGGGCAGGGAAACACCGGGGAGCTGTTTTTT
. . TRBJ2-7 TRBV9 13 CASSVEDTYEQYF TGTGCCAGCAGCGTAGAGGATACCTACGAGCAGTACTTC
. . TRBJ2-3 TRBV10-1 15 CASSDPGTGADTQYF TGCGCCAGCAGTGACCCCGGGACTGGGGCAGATACGCAGTATTTT
many . TRBJ1-5 TRBV28 14 CASSRGGGNQPQHF TGTGCCAGCAGTCGGGGCGGGGGGAATCAGCCCCAGCATTTT
. TRBD1 TRBJ1-1 TRBV20-1 15 CSAARDRGTITEAFF TGCAGTGCAGCCCGGGACAGGGGGACTATCACTGAAGCTTTCTTT
many . TRBJ2-1 TRBV6-5 14 CASRPGLTNNEQFF TGTGCCAGCAGGCCAGGACTAACCAACAATGAGCAGTTCTTC
few . TRBJ2-5 TRBV28 15 CASSGAGTLQETQYF TGTGCCAGCAGTGGGGCCGGGACATTACAAGAGACCCAGTACTTC
many . TRBJ1-1 TRBV19 13 CASSIRDLTEAFF TGTGCCAGTAGTATACGGGACCTCACTGAAGCTTTCTTT
few . TRBJ2-7 TRBV20-1 11 CSARDSRVRYF TGCAGTGCTAGAGATTCAAGGGTGCGGTACTTC
. . TRBJ2-7 TRBV12-3/TRBV12-4 13 CASSNTGLREQYF TGTGCCAGCAGCAATACGGGTCTCCGAGAGCAGTACTTC
. . TRBJ1-5 TRBV6-5 14 CASSRGTQDQPQHF TGTGCCAGCAGTCGAGGGACACAGGATCAGCCCCAGCATTTT
. . TRBJ2-2 TRBV24-1 15 CATSDLGPEAGELFF TGTGCCACCAGTGATCTGGGCCCCGAAGCCGGGGAGCTGTTTTTT
many TRBD2 TRBJ2-1 TRBV27 13 CASSSSPPGLQFF TGTGCCAGCAGTTCAAGCCCTCCGGGACTACAGTTCTTC
many TRBD2 TRBJ2-3 TRBV29-1 13 CSVGAGAEDTQYF TGCAGCGTGGGCGCGGGAGCTGAAGATACGCAGTATTTT
many . TRBJ1-1 TRBV15 12 CATSRGGTEAFF TGTGCCACCAGCAGAGGAGGCACTGAAGCTTTCTTT
many . TRBJ1-1 TRBV7-8 11 CASTDGTEAFF TGTGCCAGCACGGACGGAACTGAAGCTTTCTTT
many . TRBJ1-2 TRBV7-9 14 CASSYNAANYGYTF TGTGCCAGCAGCTATAACGCTGCTAACTATGGCTACACCTTC
. TRBD2 TRBJ2-7 TRBV7-9 14 CASSPSGLSYEQYF TGTGCCAGCAGCCCTAGCGGGTTGAGCTACGAGCAGTACTTC
many . TRBJ2-2 TRBV3-1 15 CASSQEAGLTGELFF TGTGCCAGCAGCCAAGAAGCGGGCCTCACCGGGGAGCTGTTTTTT
many TRBD1 TRBJ2-7 TRBV12-3/TRBV12-4 14 CASMYWGQGDEQYF TGTGCCAGCATGTACTGGGGACAGGGTGACGAGCAGTACTTC
few . TRBJ2-6 TRBV5-1 19 CASSSPTGTDSSGANVLTF TGCGCCAGCAGCTCCCCTACCGGGACGGACAGCTCTGGGGCCAACGTCCTGACTTTC
many TRBD1 TRBJ1-2 TRBV4-2 15 CASSQEGQGKDGYTF TGTGCCAGCAGCCAGGAAGGACAGGGAAAGGATGGCTACACCTTC
few . TRBJ2-7 TRBV27 14 CASSLWDTAKEQYF TGTGCCAGCAGTTTATGGGACACCGCCAAGGAGCAGTACTTC
many . TRBJ2-1 TRBV11-1 15 CASSLSPGYHNEQFF TGTGCCAGCAGCTTATCCCCCGGCTACCACAATGAGCAGTTCTTC
. TRBD2 TRBJ2-2 TRBV28 17 CASQGLAGLGSTGELFF TGTGCCAGTCAAGGACTAGCGGGATTGGGTAGCACCGGGGAGCTGTTTTTT
many TRBD2 TRBJ2-7 TRBV29-1 13 CSVERGSSYEQYF TGCAGCGTTGAGCGGGGGAGCTCCTACGAGCAGTACTTC
. . TRBJ2-1 TRBV10-3 11 CAIKAGNEQFF TGTGCCATCAAGGCGGGCAATGAGCAGTTCTTC
many . TRBJ2-7 TRBV7-6 13 CASSLTGVNEQYF TGTGCCAGCAGCTTAACTGGCGTGAACGAGCAGTACTTC
many . TRBJ2-5 TRBV9 15 CASSVGGQAQETQYF TGTGCCAGCAGCGTAGGGGGGCAGGCACAAGAGACCCAGTACTTC
many . TRBJ1-1 TRBV5-5 14 CASSFREMNTEAFF TGTGCCAGCAGTTTCCGGGAGATGAACACTGAAGCTTTCTTT
many TRBD2 TRBJ2-5 TRBV24-1 14 CATSDPSGKETQYF TGTGCCACCAGTGATCCTAGCGGGAAAGAGACCCAGTACTTC
many TRBD2 TRBJ2-7 TRBV20-1 15 CSAIYGGSLMYEQYF TGCAGTGCTATTTATGGCGGGAGTTTAATGTACGAGCAGTACTTC
. . TRBJ1-5 TRBV6-1 12 CATQGGHQPQHF TGTGCCACACAGGGAGGTCATCAGCCCCAGCATTTT
many TRBD1 TRBJ1-1 TRBV7-3 13 CASSFGTASEAFF TGTGCCAGCAGCTTCGGGACAGCCTCTGAAGCTTTCTTT